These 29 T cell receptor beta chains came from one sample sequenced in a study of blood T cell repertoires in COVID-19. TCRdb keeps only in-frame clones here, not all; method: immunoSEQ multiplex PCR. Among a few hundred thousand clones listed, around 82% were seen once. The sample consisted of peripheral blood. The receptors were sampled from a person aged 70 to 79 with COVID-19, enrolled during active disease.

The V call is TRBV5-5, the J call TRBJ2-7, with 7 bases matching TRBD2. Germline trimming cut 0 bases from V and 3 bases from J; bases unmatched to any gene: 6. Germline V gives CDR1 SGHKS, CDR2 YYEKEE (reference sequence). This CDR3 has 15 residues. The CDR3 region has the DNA TGTGCCAGCAGCTTGGAGCTTTGGGAGGGCTACGAGCAGTACTTC. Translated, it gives CASSLELWEGYEQYF.

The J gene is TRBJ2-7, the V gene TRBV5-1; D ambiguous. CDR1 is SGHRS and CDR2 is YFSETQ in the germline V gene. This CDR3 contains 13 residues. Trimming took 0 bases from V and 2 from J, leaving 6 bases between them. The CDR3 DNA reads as TGCGCCAGCAGCTTGGCCGACACCTACGAGCAGTACTTC. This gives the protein CASSLADTYEQYF.

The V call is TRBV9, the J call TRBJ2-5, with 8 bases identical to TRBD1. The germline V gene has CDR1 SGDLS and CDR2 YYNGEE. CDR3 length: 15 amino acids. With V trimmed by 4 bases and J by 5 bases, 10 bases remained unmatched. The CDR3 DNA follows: TGTGCCAGCAGCAGAGCAGGGGGCGGAGGGGAGACCCAGTACTTC. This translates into CASSRAGGGGETQYF. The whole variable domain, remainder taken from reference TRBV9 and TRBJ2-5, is DSGVTQTPKHLITATGQRVTLRCSPRSGDLSVYWYQQSLDQGLQFLIQYYNGEERAKGNILERFSAQQFPDLHSELNLSSLELGDSALYFCASSRAGGGGETQYFGPGTRLLVL.

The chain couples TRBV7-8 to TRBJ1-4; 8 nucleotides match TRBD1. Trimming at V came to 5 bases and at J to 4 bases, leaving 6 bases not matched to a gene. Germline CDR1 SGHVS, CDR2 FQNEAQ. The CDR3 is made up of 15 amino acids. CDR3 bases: TGTGCCAGCAGCCACGGACAGGGAGATAATGAAAAACTGTTTTTT. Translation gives CASSHGQGDNEKLFF.

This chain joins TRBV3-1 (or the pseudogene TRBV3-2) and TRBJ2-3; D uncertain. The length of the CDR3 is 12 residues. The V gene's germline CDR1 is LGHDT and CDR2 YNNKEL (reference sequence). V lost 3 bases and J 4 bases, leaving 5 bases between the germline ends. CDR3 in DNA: TGTGCCAGCAGCCAGTTCTCAGATACGCAGTATTTT. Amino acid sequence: CASSQFSDTQYF.

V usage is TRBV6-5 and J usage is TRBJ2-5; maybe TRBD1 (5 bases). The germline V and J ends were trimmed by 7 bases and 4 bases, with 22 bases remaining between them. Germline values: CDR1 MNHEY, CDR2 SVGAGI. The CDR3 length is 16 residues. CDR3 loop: CASTYSGFSQGETQYF. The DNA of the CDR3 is TGTGCCAGCACCTACTCAGGGTTTAGTCAGGGAGAGACCCAGTACTTC.

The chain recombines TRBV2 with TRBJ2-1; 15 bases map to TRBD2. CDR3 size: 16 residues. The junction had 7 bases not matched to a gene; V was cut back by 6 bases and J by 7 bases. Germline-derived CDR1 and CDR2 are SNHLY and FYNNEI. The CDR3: CASRNGLAGGQNEQFF. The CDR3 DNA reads TGTGCCAGCAGAAACGGACTAGCGGGGGGGCAAAATGAGCAGTTCTTC.

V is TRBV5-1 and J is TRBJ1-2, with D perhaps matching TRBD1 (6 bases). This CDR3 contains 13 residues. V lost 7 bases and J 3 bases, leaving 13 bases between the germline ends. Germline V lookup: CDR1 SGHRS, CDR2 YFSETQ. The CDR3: CASASGGDYGYTF. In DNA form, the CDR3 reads TGCGCCAGCGCGAGTGGGGGCGACTATGGCTACACCTTC.

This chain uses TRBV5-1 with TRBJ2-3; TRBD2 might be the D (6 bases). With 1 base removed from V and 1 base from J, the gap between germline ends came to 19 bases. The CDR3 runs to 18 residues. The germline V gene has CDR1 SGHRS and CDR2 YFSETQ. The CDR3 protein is CASSLSPRLGGGTDTQYF. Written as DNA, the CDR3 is TGCGCCAGCAGCTTGTCCCCCCGACTAGGAGGGGGCACAGATACGCAGTATTTT.

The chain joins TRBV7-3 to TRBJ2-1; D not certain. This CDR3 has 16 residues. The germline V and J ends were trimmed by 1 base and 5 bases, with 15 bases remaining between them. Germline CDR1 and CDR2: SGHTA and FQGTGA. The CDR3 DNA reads TGTGCCAGCAGCTTAAGGAGCTCGCCACCTGACAATGAGCAGTTCTTC. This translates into CASSLRSSPPDNEQFF.

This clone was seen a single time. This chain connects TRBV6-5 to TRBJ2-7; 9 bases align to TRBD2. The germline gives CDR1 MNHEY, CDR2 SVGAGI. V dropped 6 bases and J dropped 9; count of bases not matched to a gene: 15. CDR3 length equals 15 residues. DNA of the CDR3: TGTGCCAGCAGCCGGGGTCTAGCGGGGCGCCTTCGGCAGTACTTC. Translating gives CASSRGLAGRLRQYF.

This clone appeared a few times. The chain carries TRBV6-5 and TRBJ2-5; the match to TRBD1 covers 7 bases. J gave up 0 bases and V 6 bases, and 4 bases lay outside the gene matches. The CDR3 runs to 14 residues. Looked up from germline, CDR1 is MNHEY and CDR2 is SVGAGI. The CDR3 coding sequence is TGTGCCAGCAGCCCCGGGACAGACCAAGAGACCCAGTACTTC. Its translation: CASSPGTDQETQYF.

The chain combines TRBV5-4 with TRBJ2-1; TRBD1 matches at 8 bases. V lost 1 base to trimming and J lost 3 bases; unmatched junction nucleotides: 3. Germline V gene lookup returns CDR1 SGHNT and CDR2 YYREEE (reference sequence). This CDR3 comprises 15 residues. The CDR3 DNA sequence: TGTGCCAGCAGCTTGCAGGACAGGGACTACAATGAGCAGTTCTTC. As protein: CASSLQDRDYNEQFF.

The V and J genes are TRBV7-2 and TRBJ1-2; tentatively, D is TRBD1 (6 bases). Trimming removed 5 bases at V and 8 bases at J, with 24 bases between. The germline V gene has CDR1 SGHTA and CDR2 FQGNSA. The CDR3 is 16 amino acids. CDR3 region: CASSNVAGTRVGGYTF. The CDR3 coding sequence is TGTGCCAGCAGCAACGTCGCCGGGACAAGGGTGGGAGGCTACACCTTC.

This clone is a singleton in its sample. The chain's CDR3 is CASSLRLAGGRSETQYF. Written as DNA, the CDR3 is TGTGCCAGCAGCTTGAGGCTAGCGGGGGGGCGATCCGAGACCCAGTACTTC. This chain links TRBV5-4 with TRBJ2-5, with 12 bases identical to TRBD2. Unmatched junction bases numbered 9, after V lost 1 base and J lost 5 bases. This CDR3 has 17 amino acids. The germline V gene encodes CDR1 SGHNT and CDR2 YYREEE (reference sequence).

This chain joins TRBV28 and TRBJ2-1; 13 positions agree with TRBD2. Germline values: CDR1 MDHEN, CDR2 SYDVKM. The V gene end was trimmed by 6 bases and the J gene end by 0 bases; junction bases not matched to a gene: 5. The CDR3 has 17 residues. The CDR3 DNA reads TGTGCCAGCAGGCCTAGGACTAGCGGGAGCTCCTACAATGAGCAGTTCTTC. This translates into CASRPRTSGSSYNEQFF.

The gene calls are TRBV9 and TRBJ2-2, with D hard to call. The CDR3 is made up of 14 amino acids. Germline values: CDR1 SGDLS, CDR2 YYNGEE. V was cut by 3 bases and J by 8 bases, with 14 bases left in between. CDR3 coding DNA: TGTGCCAGCAGCGCTCCCGGGTCTGGAGGGGAGCTGTTTTTT. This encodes CASSAPGSGGELFF.

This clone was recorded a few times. The CDR3 protein is CASSLQGLGDTQYF. Written as DNA, the CDR3 is TGTGCCAGCAGCTTACAGGGGCTGGGAGATACGCAGTATTTT. This chain links TRBV5-5 with TRBJ2-3, with 7 bases matching TRBD1. CDR1 is SGHKS, CDR2 YYEKEE, per germline (reference sequence). The V and J ends lost 2 bases and 5 bases, in that order; junction bases with no gene match: 5. The CDR3 loop spans 14 amino acids.

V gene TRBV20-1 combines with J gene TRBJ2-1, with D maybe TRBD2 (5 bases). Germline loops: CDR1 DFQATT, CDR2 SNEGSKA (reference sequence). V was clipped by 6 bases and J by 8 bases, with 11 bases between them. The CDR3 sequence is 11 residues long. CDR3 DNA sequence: TGCAGTGCAAAACTAGTCTATGAGCAGTTCTTC. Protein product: CSAKLVYEQFF.

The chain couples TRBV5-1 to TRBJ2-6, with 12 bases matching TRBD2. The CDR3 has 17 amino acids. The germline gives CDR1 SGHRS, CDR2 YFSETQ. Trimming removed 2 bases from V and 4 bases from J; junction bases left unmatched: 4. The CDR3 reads CASSLLAGGAGANVLTF. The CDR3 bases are TGCGCCAGCAGCTTACTAGCGGGAGGCGCCGGGGCCAACGTCCTGACTTTC.

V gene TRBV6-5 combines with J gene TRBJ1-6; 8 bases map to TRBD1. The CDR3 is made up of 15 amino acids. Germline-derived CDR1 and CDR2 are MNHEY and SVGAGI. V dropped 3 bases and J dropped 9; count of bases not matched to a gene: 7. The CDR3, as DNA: TGTGCCAGCAGTTATGACAGGGGATTTGCTTCACCCCTCCACTTT. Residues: CASSYDRGFASPLHF.

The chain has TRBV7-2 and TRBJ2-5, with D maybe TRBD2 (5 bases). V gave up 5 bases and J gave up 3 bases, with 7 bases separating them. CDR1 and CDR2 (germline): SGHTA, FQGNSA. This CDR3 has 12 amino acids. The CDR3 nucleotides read TGTGCCAGCAGCCCGAGGGAAGAGACCCAGTACTTC. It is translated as CASSPREETQYF.

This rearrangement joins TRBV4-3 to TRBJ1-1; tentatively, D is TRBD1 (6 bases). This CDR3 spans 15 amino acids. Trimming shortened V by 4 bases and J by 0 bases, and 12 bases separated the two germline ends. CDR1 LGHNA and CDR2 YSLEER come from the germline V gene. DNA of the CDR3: TGCGCCAGCAGCCCGGGGCAGGGGATGAACACTGAAGCTTTCTTT. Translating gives CASSPGQGMNTEAFF.

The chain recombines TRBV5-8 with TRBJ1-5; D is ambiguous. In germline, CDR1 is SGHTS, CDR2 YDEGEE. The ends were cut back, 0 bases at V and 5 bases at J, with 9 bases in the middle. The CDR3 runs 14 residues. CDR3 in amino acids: CASSLGAGYQPQHF. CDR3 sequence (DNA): TGTGCCAGCAGCTTGGGGGCCGGTTATCAGCCCCAGCATTTT.

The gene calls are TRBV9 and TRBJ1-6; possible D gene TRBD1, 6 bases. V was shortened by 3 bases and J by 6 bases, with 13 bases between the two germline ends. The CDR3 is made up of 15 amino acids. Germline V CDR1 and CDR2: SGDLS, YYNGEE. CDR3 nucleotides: TGTGCCAGCAGCGGGGGCCGAGGGGGTAATTCACCCCTCCACTTT. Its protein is CASSGGRGGNSPLHF.

In DNA form, the CDR3 reads TGTGCCACCAGTCTCGGGGGGGTGAACGAGCAGTACTTC. It is translated as CATSLGGVNEQYF. The rearrangement uses TRBV15 and TRBJ2-7; 8 bases agree with TRBD2. J gave up 5 bases and V 6 bases, and 6 bases lay outside the gene matches. CDR3 size: 13 residues. Germline CDR1 is LNHNV and CDR2 is YYDKDF (reference sequence).

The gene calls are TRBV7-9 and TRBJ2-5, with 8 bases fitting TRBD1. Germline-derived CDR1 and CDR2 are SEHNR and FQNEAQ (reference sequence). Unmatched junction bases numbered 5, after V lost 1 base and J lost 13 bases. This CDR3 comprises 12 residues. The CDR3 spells CASSLVGDRTYF. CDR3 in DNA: TGTGCCAGCAGCTTAGTTGGGGACAGGACGTACTTC. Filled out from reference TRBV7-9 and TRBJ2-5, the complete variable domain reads DTGVSQNPRHKITKRGQNVTFRCDPISEHNRLYWYRQTLGQGPEFLTYFQNEAQLEKSRLLSDRFSAERPKGSFSTLEIQRTEQGDSAMYLCASSLVGDRTYFGPGTRLLVL.

CDR3 residues: CASSFPGDRRGDYYEQYF. The CDR3 DNA is TGTGCCAGCAGTTTTCCCGGGGACAGGAGGGGGGACTACTACGAGCAGTACTTC. V and J are TRBV28 and TRBJ2-7; perhaps TRBD1 as D (8 bases). Trimming took 3 bases from V and 3 from J, leaving 24 bases between them. This CDR3 region has 18 residues. Germline values: CDR1 MDHEN, CDR2 SYDVKM.

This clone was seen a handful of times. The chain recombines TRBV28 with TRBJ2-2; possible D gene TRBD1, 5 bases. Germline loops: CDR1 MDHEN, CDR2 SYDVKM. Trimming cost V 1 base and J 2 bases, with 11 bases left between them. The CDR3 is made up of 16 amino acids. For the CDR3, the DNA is TGTGCCAGCAGTTTATTTGACAGCTTTAACACCGGGGAGCTGTTTTTT. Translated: CASSLFDSFNTGELFF.